This TCR beta chain was sequenced in a study of control samples from healthy donors and cancer patients. The CDR3 loop spans 15 amino acids. The V and J ends lost 4 bases and 7 bases respectively, with 14 bases between them. Germline V CDR1 and CDR2: MNHEY, SMNVEV (reference sequence). Generated by immunoSEQ multiplex PCR, the TCRdb table keeps only in-frame clones and is missing some. The sample yields some 74,000 clones, nearly 85% seen once. What was sequenced was blood. The clonotype comes from a man aged 55-75 years in good health. The chain couples TRBV27 to TRBJ1-6; D possibly corresponds to TRBD1 (5 bases). The CDR3 nucleotides read TGTGCCAGCAGTTGGTGGGACGGACCGAATTCACCCCTCCACTTT. Encoded protein: CASSWWDGPNSPLHF.